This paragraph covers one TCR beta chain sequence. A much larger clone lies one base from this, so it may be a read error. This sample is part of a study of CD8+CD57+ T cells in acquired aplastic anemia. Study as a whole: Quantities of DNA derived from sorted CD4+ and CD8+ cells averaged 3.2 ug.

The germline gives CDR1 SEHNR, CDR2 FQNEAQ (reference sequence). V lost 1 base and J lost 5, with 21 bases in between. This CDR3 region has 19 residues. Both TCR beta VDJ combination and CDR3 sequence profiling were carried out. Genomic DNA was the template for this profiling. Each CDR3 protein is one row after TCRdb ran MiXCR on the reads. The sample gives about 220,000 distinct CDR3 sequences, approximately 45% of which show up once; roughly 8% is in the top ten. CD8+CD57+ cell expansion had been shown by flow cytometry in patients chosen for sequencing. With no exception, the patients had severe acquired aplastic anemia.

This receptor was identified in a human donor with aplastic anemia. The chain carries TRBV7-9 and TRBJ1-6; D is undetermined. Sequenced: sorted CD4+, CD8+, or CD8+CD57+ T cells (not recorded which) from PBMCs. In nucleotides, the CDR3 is TGTGCCAGCAGCTTAGACGGGAATGTGGAGCCACTTAATAATTCACCCCTCCACTTT. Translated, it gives CASSLDGNVEPLNNSPLHF.